Shown below are 12 T cell receptor beta chains from a single sample sequenced in a study of blood T cell repertoires in COVID-19 (dated by TCRdb to the early 2020s). Libraries were built with the immunoSEQ multiplex PCR assay. TCRdb stores this immuneACCESS table with in-frame sequences only. Part of the clones is absent; in the studies checked, under half of the shortfall reflects unresolved V genes, and no reason is known for the rest. The table for this sample lists approximately 75,000 clones; roughly 86% of them were counted only once. The top ten clonotypes cover more than 25% of the sample. Sequencing input: peripheral blood. The receptors stem from a man aged 50-59 years with acute or convalescent COVID-19.

V is TRBV23-1 and J is TRBJ2-7; 7 positions agree with TRBD2. TRBV23-1 is an ORF, and what it does is uncertain. The CDR3 runs to 16 residues. V lost 1 base to trimming and J lost 3 bases; unmatched junction nucleotides: 9. The CDR3: CASSQYGKGRDYEQYF. For the CDR3, the DNA is TGCGCCAGCAGTCAATACGGGAAAGGGAGGGACTACGAGCAGTACTTC.

The chain couples TRBV5-1 to TRBJ1-2; 8 positions match TRBD1. The CDR3 runs to 13 residues. The V segment lost 4 bases and the J segment 3 bases; nucleotides outside the gene matches: 2. The germline V gene has CDR1 SGHRS and CDR2 YFSETQ. The CDR3 region has the DNA TGCGCCAGCAGCGTGGGACAGGACTATGGCTACACCTTC. It specifies CASSVGQDYGYTF.

The V gene is TRBV19, the J gene TRBJ1-6; the match to TRBD1 covers 8 bases. The CDR3 spans 15 residues. Germline-derived CDR1 and CDR2 are LNHDA and SQIVND (reference sequence). After removal of 5 bases from V and 7 bases from J, the junction contained 7 bases not matched to a gene. CDR3 protein: CASSYQDRENSPLHF. DNA for the CDR3: TGTGCCAGTAGTTACCAGGACAGGGAGAATTCACCCCTCCACTTT.

The chain links TRBV5-6 to TRBJ1-1; no clear D gene. Germline CDR1 is SGHDT and CDR2 is YYEEEE. The CDR3 length is 15 residues. Deletions cut 0 bases from V and 2 bases from J, with 11 bases between. CDR3: CASSLGRRDNTEAFF. The DNA of the CDR3 is TGTGCCAGCAGCTTGGGCAGGAGGGATAACACTGAAGCTTTCTTT. Complete variable domain (other parts from reference TRBV5-6 and TRBJ1-1): DAGVTQSPTHLIKTRGQQVTLRCSPKSGHDTVSWYQQALGQGPQFIFQYYEEEERQRGNFPDRFSGHQFPNYSSELNVNALLLGDSALYLCASSLGRRDNTEAFFGQGTRLTVV.

The CDR3 region has the DNA TGTGCCAGCAGCTTAAATGGCGGGGGGGCCTATGAGCAGTTCTTC. As protein: CASSLNGGGAYEQFF. J is TRBJ2-1 and V is TRBV7-3; TRBD2 agrees at 9 bases. This CDR3 region has 15 residues. Germline V gene data show CDR1 as SGHTA and CDR2 as FQGTGA. The junction had 6 bases not matched to a gene; V was cut back by 1 base and J by 8 bases.

The V call is TRBV9, the J call TRBJ2-7, with TRBD1 identical over 7 bases. CDR1 and CDR2 from the germline V gene are SGDLS and YYNGEE. V dropped 4 bases and J dropped 7; count of bases not matched to a gene: 11. This CDR3 contains 14 residues. CDR3 loop: CASSPKGQSREQYF. The CDR3 DNA sequence: TGTGCCAGCAGCCCCAAGGGACAGAGCCGAGAGCAGTACTTC.

V gene TRBV5-1 combines with J gene TRBJ2-7; D unclear. Between the trimmed V and J ends, which lost 0 bases and 1 base, there was a span of 5 bases. The germline CDR1 and CDR2 sequences are SGHRS and YFSETQ. The CDR3 has 13 residues. The CDR3 DNA reads as TGCGCCAGCAGCTTGGACAGATCCTACGAGCAGTACTTC. Amino acids: CASSLDRSYEQYF.

This clone was observed a single time. The rearrangement links TRBV5-1 to TRBJ1-1; D gene uncertain. V lost 0 bases and J lost 3, with 12 bases in between. CDR3 length: 15 amino acids. Germline lookup yields CDR1 SGHRS and CDR2 YFSETQ. CDR3 loop: CASSLEAGMDTEAFF. DNA of the CDR3: TGCGCCAGCAGCTTGGAGGCAGGAATGGACACTGAAGCTTTCTTT. The full variable domain, completed using reference TRBV5-1 and TRBJ1-1, is KAGVTQTPRYLIKTRGQQVTLSCSPISGHRSVSWYQQTPGQGLQFLFEYFSETQRNKGNFPGRFSGRQFSNSRSEMNVSTLELGDSALYLCASSLEAGMDTEAFFGQGTRLTVV.

This sequence joins TRBV18 and TRBJ1-4; 8 bases line up with TRBD1. The J segment lost 6 bases and the V segment lost 0 bases, leaving 3 bases of the junction unmatched. Germline CDR1 reads KGHSH; CDR2 reads LQKENI. The CDR3 extends over 15 amino acids. The CDR3 DNA sequence: TGTGCCAGCTCACCACCGCAGGGGGCGGATGAAAAACTGTTTTTT. As protein: CASSPPQGADEKLFF.

This clone has just a few counts. V is TRBV27 and J is TRBJ1-6; D remains unclear. V gave up 1 base and J gave up 8 bases, with 12 bases separating them. This CDR3 comprises 15 residues. Germline V gene data show CDR1 as MNHEY and CDR2 as SMNVEV (reference sequence). The CDR3 protein is CASSLWQNAYSPLHF. The DNA for the CDR3 is TGTGCCAGCAGTTTATGGCAGAACGCCTATTCACCCCTCCACTTT.

This chain uses TRBV5-1 with TRBJ2-7; 8 positions match TRBD1. The germline V gene has CDR1 SGHRS and CDR2 YFSETQ. The CDR3 spans 15 residues. The V and J ends lost 2 bases and 4 bases, in that order; junction bases with no gene match: 8. In DNA, the CDR3 is TGCGCCAGCAGCTTAACCAACAGGGGGAGATACGAGCAGTACTTC. Protein sequence: CASSLTNRGRYEQYF. Complete variable domain (other parts from reference TRBV5-1 and TRBJ2-7): KAGVTQTPRYLIKTRGQQVTLSCSPISGHRSVSWYQQTPGQGLQFLFEYFSETQRNKGNFPGRFSGRQFSNSRSEMNVSTLELGDSALYLCASSLTNRGRYEQYFGPGTRLTVT.

This rearrangement joins TRBV3-1 (or the pseudogene TRBV3-2) to TRBJ2-7, with TRBD1 matching over 7 bases. The CDR3 extends over 15 amino acids. V shed 4 bases and J 6 bases; nucleotides not matched to a gene: 12. Germline-derived CDR1 and CDR2 are LGHDT and YNNKEL (reference sequence). The CDR3 DNA sequence: TGTGCCAGCAGCCCCCTTGCAGGGACAGCGGCCGAGCAGTACTTC. This sequence encodes CASSPLAGTAAEQYF.